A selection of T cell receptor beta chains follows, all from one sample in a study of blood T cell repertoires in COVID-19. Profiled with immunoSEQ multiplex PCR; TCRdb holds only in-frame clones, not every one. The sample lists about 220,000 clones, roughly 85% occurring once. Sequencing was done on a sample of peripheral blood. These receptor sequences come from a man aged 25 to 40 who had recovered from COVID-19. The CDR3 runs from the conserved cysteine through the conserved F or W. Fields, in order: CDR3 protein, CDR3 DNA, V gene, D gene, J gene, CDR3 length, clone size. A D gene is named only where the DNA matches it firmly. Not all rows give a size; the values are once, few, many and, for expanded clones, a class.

CDR3: CASSPGGEDGYTF
DNA: TGTGCCAGCAGCCCAGGGGGAGAAGATGGCTACACCTTC
V: TRBV5-6
D: TRBD1
J: TRBJ1-2
length: 13
size: .

CDR3: CASFRGENTEAFF
DNA: TGTGCCAGCTTCCGGGGGGAGAACACTGAAGCTTTCTTT
V: TRBV18
D: .
J: TRBJ1-1
length: 13
size: .

CDR3: CASTYIQGVETQYF
DNA: TGTGCCAGCACCTATATACAGGGGGTAGAGACCCAGTACTTC
V: TRBV11-2
D: TRBD1
J: TRBJ2-5
length: 14
size: .

CDR3: CASTTDRASGGFNEQFF
DNA: TGTGCCAGCACCACCGACCGGGCTAGCGGGGGGTTCAATGAGCAGTTCTTC
V: TRBV27
D: TRBD2
J: TRBJ2-1
length: 17
size: .

CDR3: CASSPREGETQYF
DNA: TGTGCCAGCTCACCGCGGGAGGGGGAGACCCAGTACTTC
V: TRBV18
D: TRBD2
J: TRBJ2-5
length: 13
size: .

CDR3: CASSVQDGYTF
DNA: TGTGCCAGCAGCGTACAGGATGGCTACACCTTC
V: TRBV9
D: .
J: TRBJ1-2
length: 11
size: .

CDR3: CASSLGNRGLNYGYTF
DNA: TGTGCCAGCAGCTTAGGAAATAGAGGCCTGAACTATGGCTACACCTTC
V: TRBV5-6
D: .
J: TRBJ1-2
length: 16
size: .

CDR3: CASSQGTSGTEAFF
DNA: TGTGCCAGCAGCCAAGGGACATCGGGTACTGAAGCTTTCTTT
V: TRBV14
D: .
J: TRBJ1-1
length: 14
size: .

CDR3: CASSLAGKIETQYF
DNA: TGCGCCAGCTCTCTAGCGGGGAAGATAGAGACCCAGTACTTC
V: TRBV5-1
D: TRBD2
J: TRBJ2-5
length: 14
size: .

CDR3: CAWSVVDGGANSPLHF
DNA: TGTGCCTGGAGTGTCGTCGACGGAGGGGCTAATTCACCCCTCCACTTT
V: TRBV30
D: .
J: TRBJ1-6
length: 16
size: .

CDR3: CASSLRSGETQYF
DNA: TGTGCCAGCAGCTTACGGAGCGGAGAGACCCAGTACTTC
V: TRBV7-2
D: .
J: TRBJ2-5
length: 13
size: .

CDR3: CATSDLGLEGGGQFF
DNA: TGTGCCACCAGTGATTTAGGGCTTGAAGGGGGGGGGCAGTTCTTC
V: TRBV24-1
D: .
J: TRBJ2-1
length: 15
size: .

CDR3: CASRVDSQSYGYTF
DNA: TGTGCCAGCAGGGTGGACAGTCAAAGTTACGGCTACACCTTC
V: TRBV2
D: .
J: TRBJ1-2
length: 14
size: .

CDR3: CASSYLGQGGLYEQYF
DNA: TGTGCCAGCAGTTATCTCGGACAGGGGGGGCTCTACGAGCAGTACTTC
V: TRBV6-5
D: TRBD1
J: TRBJ2-7
length: 16
size: .

CDR3: CASSSRQRHGYTF
DNA: TGTGCCAGCAGTTCACGACAGCGACATGGCTACACCTTC
V: TRBV6-5
D: .
J: TRBJ1-2
length: 13
size: .

CDR3: CASTSANTEAFF
DNA: TGTGCCAGCACAAGCGCGAACACTGAAGCTTTCTTT
V: TRBV12-3/TRBV12-4
D: .
J: TRBJ1-1
length: 12
size: .

CDR3: CASSLQVVIYF
DNA: TGTGCCAGCAGTTTACAGGTGGTCATATATTTT
V: TRBV6-6
D: .
J: TRBJ1-3
length: 11
size: .

CDR3: CASSYGDRANTEAFF
DNA: TGTGCCAGCAGTTACGGGGACAGGGCGAACACTGAAGCTTTCTTT
V: TRBV6-5
D: TRBD1
J: TRBJ1-1
length: 15
size: .

CDR3: CASSWGGNEQYF
DNA: TGTGCCAGCAGTTGGGGGGGGAACGAGCAGTACTTC
V: TRBV6-2/TRBV6-3
D: TRBD2
J: TRBJ2-7
length: 12
size: .

CDR3: CASRDGLGAEAFF
DNA: TGCGCCAGCAGGGATGGACTCGGCGCTGAAGCTTTCTTT
V: TRBV10-1
D: .
J: TRBJ1-1
length: 13
size: .

CDR3: CASSRPGNPYEQYF
DNA: TGTGCCAGCAGCCGCCCTGGCAATCCCTACGAGCAGTACTTC
V: TRBV7-9
D: .
J: TRBJ2-7
length: 14
size: .

CDR3: CASSRRQGQDQPQHF
DNA: TGTGCCAGCAGTAGGCGACAGGGTCAGGATCAGCCCCAGCATTTT
V: TRBV6-5
D: TRBD1
J: TRBJ1-5
length: 15
size: .

CDR3: CASSSLEVTEAFF
DNA: TGTGCCAGCAGCTCCCTCGAGGTCACTGAAGCTTTCTTT
V: TRBV7-7
D: .
J: TRBJ1-1
length: 13
size: once

CDR3: CASSLRQGRQPQHF
DNA: TGCGCCAGCAGCCTCCGACAGGGAAGGCAGCCCCAGCATTTT
V: TRBV5-1
D: TRBD1
J: TRBJ1-5
length: 14
size: .

CDR3: CASNRQGTQETQYF
DNA: TGTGCCAGCAACAGGCAGGGGACCCAAGAGACCCAGTACTTC
V: TRBV9
D: .
J: TRBJ2-5
length: 14
size: .

CDR3: CASGTGYTGELFF
DNA: TGTGCCAGCGGTACAGGGTACACCGGGGAGCTGTTTTTT
V: TRBV9
D: .
J: TRBJ2-2
length: 13
size: .

CDR3: CASSDSLGAGTGELFF
DNA: TGTGCCAGCAGTGATTCCCTGGGCGCTGGGACCGGGGAGCTGTTTTTT
V: TRBV6-4
D: .
J: TRBJ2-2
length: 16
size: .

CDR3: CAGSLQGFSNQPQHF
DNA: TGCGCCGGCAGCTTGCAGGGATTCAGCAATCAGCCCCAGCATTTT
V: TRBV5-1
D: .
J: TRBJ1-5
length: 15
size: .

CDR3: CASRLLTDTQYF
DNA: TGTGCCAGCAGACTACTTACAGATACGCAGTATTTT
V: TRBV13
D: .
J: TRBJ2-3
length: 12
size: .

CDR3: CASSRGEYGYTF
DNA: TGTGCCAGCAGTCGCGGGGAGTATGGCTACACCTTC
V: TRBV12-3/TRBV12-4
D: .
J: TRBJ1-2
length: 12
size: .

CDR3: CASSSSVGEKLFF
DNA: TGCGCCAGCAGCTCCTCCGTCGGGGAAAAACTGTTTTTT
V: TRBV5-1
D: .
J: TRBJ1-4
length: 13
size: .

CDR3: CSVDSGGVSYGYTF
DNA: TGCAGCGTTGATTCTGGGGGCGTGAGCTATGGCTACACCTTC
V: TRBV29-1
D: .
J: TRBJ1-2
length: 14
size: few

CDR3: CASSHELAGWGNEQFF
DNA: TGTGCCAGCAGCCACGAACTAGCGGGATGGGGTAATGAGCAGTTCTTC
V: TRBV3-1/TRBV3-2
D: TRBD2
J: TRBJ2-1
length: 16
size: .

CDR3: CASSFRTWDTQYF
DNA: TGTGCCAGCAGTTTTCGGACTTGGGATACGCAGTATTTT
V: TRBV6-5
D: .
J: TRBJ2-3
length: 13
size: .

CDR3: CASSERTDNNEQFF
DNA: TGTGCCAGCAGTGAGAGGACAGATAACAATGAGCAGTTCTTC
V: TRBV2
D: .
J: TRBJ2-1
length: 14
size: .

CDR3: CSVMGGRNTEAFF
DNA: TGCAGCGTTATGGGGGGGAGGAACACTGAAGCTTTCTTT
V: TRBV29-1
D: .
J: TRBJ1-1
length: 13
size: .

CDR3: CASSSGQVARPQHF
DNA: TGTGCCAGCAGCTCAGGACAGGTAGCTCGGCCCCAGCATTTT
V: TRBV7-9
D: TRBD1
J: TRBJ1-5
length: 14
size: .

CDR3: CASSSLLTPGQFF
DNA: TGTGCCAGCAGCTCCCTCCTTACGCCCGGGCAGTTCTTC
V: TRBV11-2
D: .
J: TRBJ2-1
length: 13
size: once

CDR3: CASSERFRSYEQYF
DNA: TGTGCCAGCAGCGAGCGGTTCCGCTCCTACGAGCAGTACTTC
V: TRBV7-9
D: .
J: TRBJ2-7
length: 14
size: .

CDR3: CASNLGQGGETQYF
DNA: TGTGCCAGCAATCTAGGACAGGGGGGTGAGACCCAGTACTTC
V: TRBV2
D: TRBD1
J: TRBJ2-5
length: 14
size: .

CDR3: CASSAYGAGGREKLFF
DNA: TGTGCCAGCAGTGCCTATGGGGCAGGGGGCAGGGAAAAACTGTTTTTT
V: TRBV28
D: TRBD1
J: TRBJ1-4
length: 16
size: .

CDR3: CASSPGSLKAFF
DNA: TGTGCCAGCAGCCCAGGTTCCTTAAAAGCTTTCTTT
V: TRBV5-4
D: .
J: TRBJ1-1
length: 12
size: .

CDR3: CASSLRQGRDTEAFF
DNA: TGTGCCAGCAGCCTAAGACAGGGCCGGGACACCGAAGCTTTCTTT
V: TRBV11-3
D: TRBD1
J: TRBJ1-1
length: 15
size: .

CDR3: CSASVPMWGGSHEQFF
DNA: TGCAGTGCTAGTGTCCCGATGTGGGGGGGCTCCCATGAGCAGTTCTTC
V: TRBV20-1
D: .
J: TRBJ2-1
length: 16
size: once

CDR3: CATSRWTGETDNEQFF
DNA: TGTGCCACCAGCAGATGGACCGGGGAGACTGACAATGAGCAGTTCTTC
V: TRBV15
D: .
J: TRBJ2-1
length: 16
size: .

CDR3: CAWNSGTNEKLFF
DNA: TGTGCCTGGAACAGTGGAACTAATGAAAAACTGTTTTTT
V: TRBV30
D: .
J: TRBJ1-4
length: 13
size: .

CDR3: CASSLAGGFSYEQYF
DNA: TGTGCCAGCAGCTTAGCGGGGGGTTTCTCGTACGAGCAGTACTTC
V: TRBV7-9
D: .
J: TRBJ2-7
length: 15
size: .

CDR3: CATSDLGGGGNEQFF
DNA: TGTGCCACCAGTGATTTGGGCGGGGGGGGCAATGAGCAGTTCTTC
V: TRBV24-1
D: TRBD2
J: TRBJ2-1
length: 15
size: .

CDR3: CASSFQNTEAFF
DNA: TGTGCCAGCAGCTTCCAGAACACTGAAGCTTTCTTT
V: TRBV7-9
D: .
J: TRBJ1-1
length: 12
size: .

CDR3: CASDPGTGGTEAFF
DNA: TGCGCCAGCGACCCTGGGACAGGGGGGACTGAAGCTTTCTTT
V: TRBV5-1
D: TRBD1
J: TRBJ1-1
length: 14
size: .

CDR3: CASSYSREPGELFF
DNA: TGTGCCAGCAGTTACTCACGTGAGCCCGGGGAGCTGTTTTTT
V: TRBV6-5
D: .
J: TRBJ2-2
length: 14
size: .

CDR3: CASSSRQGTSYEQYF
DNA: TGCGCCAGCAGCTCCCGTCAAGGGACATCCTACGAGCAGTACTTC
V: TRBV5-1
D: .
J: TRBJ2-7
length: 15
size: .

CDR3: CASWGGLYNEQFF
DNA: TGCGCCAGTTGGGGGGGCCTGTACAATGAGCAGTTCTTC
V: TRBV4-1
D: .
J: TRBJ2-1
length: 13
size: .

CDR3: CASSAMVGIETYEQYF
DNA: TGTGCCAGCAGCGCCATGGTCGGGATTGAGACCTACGAGCAGTACTTC
V: TRBV9
D: .
J: TRBJ2-7
length: 16
size: once

CDR3: CASRRGQGDWNTEAFF
DNA: TGTGCCAGCAGGCGGGGACAGGGGGATTGGAACACTGAAGCTTTCTTT
V: TRBV2
D: TRBD1
J: TRBJ1-1
length: 16
size: .